This T cell receptor (beta chain) emerged from a study of blood T cell repertoires in COVID-19. Study-wide background: Donors in the United States, Italy and Spain gave samples during acute or convalescent COVID-19. T cells, B-cell-depleted T cells, or PBMCs supplied cDNA or gDNA.

As originally analysed: Using reference gene primer amplification, nucleated cell counts were estimated. Assay used: immunoSEQ multiplex PCR; TCRdb lists only in-frame clones, some missing. Clone size and V and J calls were adopted from that table, with D and trimming inferred from the DNA. The top ten clones hold 6% to 9.5% of a sample with hundreds of thousands of clones, approximately 83% of them seen once. Sequenced input: peripheral blood. The TCR originated in a woman aged 50 to 60 with acute or convalescent COVID-19.

CDR3 bases: TGTGCCAGCAGCTTCGGAACCGGGACAGGAGAGACCCAGTACTTC. This translates into CASSFGTGTGETQYF. J is TRBJ2-5 and V is TRBV11-2; 8 bases are shared with TRBD1. J was trimmed by 4 bases and V by 3 bases; bases with no gene match: 7. This CDR3 is 15 amino acids long. Germline lookup yields CDR1 SGHAT and CDR2 FQNNGV.